The 10 T cell receptor beta chains below all came from one sample that was sequenced in a study of T cell responses to AZD1222 COVID-19 vaccine. Sequencing used immunoSEQ multiplex PCR; TCRdb keeps in-frame clones, though not all of them. The profile shows about 170,000 clones, about 83% of them singletons. Material: peripheral blood, obtained 28 days after the second AZD1222 dose. Source of these receptors: an adult who received the AZD1222 COVID-19 vaccine.

This chain connects TRBV15 to TRBJ2-2; 10 bases fit TRBD1. Germline-derived CDR1 and CDR2 are LNHNV and YYDKDF (reference sequence). V dropped 3 bases and J dropped 5; count of bases not matched to a gene: 6. This CDR3 has 16 amino acids. The CDR3 nucleotides are TGTGCCACCAGCAGCGAACGGGACAGGGGAACCGGGGAGCTGTTTTTT. This gives the protein CATSSERDRGTGELFF.

The chain joins TRBV19 to TRBJ2-7; 8 bases match TRBD2. In germline, CDR1 is LNHDA, CDR2 SQIVND (reference sequence). V gave up 3 bases and J gave up 2 bases; unmatched junction bases: 6. This CDR3 is 15 amino acids long. Written as DNA, the CDR3 is TGTGCCAGTAGTATGGGTAGCGGGATAACCTACGAGCAGTACTTC. It translates to CASSMGSGITYEQYF. Combining the CDR3 with reference TRBV19 and TRBJ2-7 gives the whole variable domain DGGITQSPKYLFRKEGQNVTLSCEQNLNHDAMYWYRQDPGQGLRLIYYSQIVNDFQKGDIAEGYSVSREKKESFPLTVTSAQKNPTAFYLCASSMGSGITYEQYFGPGTRLTVT.

The chain has TRBV7-9 and TRBJ1-1; D is perhaps TRBD1 (5 bases). V lost 5 bases to trimming and J lost 1 base, with 17 bases between them. There are 16 residues in the CDR3. Germline V CDR1 and CDR2: SEHNR, FQNEAQ (reference sequence). In DNA form, the CDR3 reads TGTGCCAGCAGCCCACCGGGTAGCAGGGCGAACACTGAAGCTTTCTTT. Protein product: CASSPPGSRANTEAFF.

The sample holds one count of this clone. The chain uses TRBV30 and TRBJ1-1, with a weak D call TRBD1 (5 bases). Between the trimmed V and J ends, which lost 1 base and 5 bases, there was a span of 11 bases. Germline values: CDR1 GTSNPN, CDR2 SVGIG (reference sequence). The CDR3 has 13 residues. The CDR3 region is CAWSGGLGTEAFF. CDR3 sequence (DNA): TGTGCCTGGAGTGGGGGCCTGGGGACTGAAGCTTTCTTT.

The chain has TRBV4-2 and TRBJ2-7; the D gene is possibly TRBD2 (6 bases). The CDR3 is made up of 16 amino acids. Germline V lookup: CDR1 LGHNA, CDR2 YNFKEQ. Trimming pared 0 bases from V and 0 bases from J, leaving 12 bases between. The CDR3 loop is CASSQEGGTSSYEQYF. For the CDR3, the DNA is TGTGCCAGCAGCCAAGAGGGGGGAACTTCCTCCTACGAGCAGTACTTC.

The chain has TRBV25-1 and TRBJ1-2, with 8 bases lining up with TRBD1. V was clipped by 5 bases and J by 4 bases; unmatched bases: 3. The length of the CDR3 is 13 residues. In germline, CDR1 is MGHDK, CDR2 SYGVNS. The CDR3 is CASSPQGGYGYTF. The CDR3 bases are TGTGCCAGCAGTCCACAGGGGGGCTATGGCTACACCTTC.

The rearrangement joins TRBV10-3 to TRBJ2-1; D may be TRBD2 (5 bases). Trimming stripped 5 bases from V and 0 bases from J, with 11 bases between. The CDR3 is made up of 15 amino acids. Germline V gene sequence: CDR1 ENHRY, CDR2 SYGVKD. In DNA form, the CDR3 reads TGTGCCATCAGTCAAGCGGTAAGCTCCTACAATGAGCAGTTCTTC. As protein: CAISQAVSSYNEQFF.

The gene calls are TRBV3-1 (or the pseudogene TRBV3-2) and TRBJ2-1, with TRBD1 matching over 9 bases. The CDR3 length is 15 residues. Germline V gives CDR1 LGHDT, CDR2 YNNKEL (reference sequence). Trimming at V came to 5 bases and at J to 3 bases, leaving 5 bases not matched to a gene. The CDR3 bases are TGTGCCAGCAGCTCCACAGGGGGCGACTACAATGAGCAGTTCTTC. Its translation: CASSSTGGDYNEQFF.

The rearrangement joins TRBV3-1 (or the pseudogene TRBV3-2) to TRBJ2-5; 10 nucleotides match TRBD2. J lost 1 base, V lost 0 bases, and 8 bases had no gene match. Germline CDR1 is LGHDT and CDR2 is YNNKEL (reference sequence). The CDR3 length is 18 residues. The CDR3 nucleotides read TGTGCCAGCAGCCAAGACGGTTGGCTAGCGGGGGCCCAAGAGACCCAGTACTTC. This gives the protein CASSQDGWLAGAQETQYF.

The chain links TRBV4-1 to TRBJ1-5; TRBD1 agrees at 8 bases. The germline V gene encodes CDR1 MGHRA and CDR2 YSYEKL. This CDR3 contains 16 residues. With 0 bases clipped from V and 2 bases from J, the junction kept 3 bases outside the gene matches. The CDR3 DNA reads TGCGCCAGCAGCCAAGATGCCAGGGGGCGCAATCAGCCCCAGCATTTT. Protein sequence: CASSQDARGRNQPQHF.